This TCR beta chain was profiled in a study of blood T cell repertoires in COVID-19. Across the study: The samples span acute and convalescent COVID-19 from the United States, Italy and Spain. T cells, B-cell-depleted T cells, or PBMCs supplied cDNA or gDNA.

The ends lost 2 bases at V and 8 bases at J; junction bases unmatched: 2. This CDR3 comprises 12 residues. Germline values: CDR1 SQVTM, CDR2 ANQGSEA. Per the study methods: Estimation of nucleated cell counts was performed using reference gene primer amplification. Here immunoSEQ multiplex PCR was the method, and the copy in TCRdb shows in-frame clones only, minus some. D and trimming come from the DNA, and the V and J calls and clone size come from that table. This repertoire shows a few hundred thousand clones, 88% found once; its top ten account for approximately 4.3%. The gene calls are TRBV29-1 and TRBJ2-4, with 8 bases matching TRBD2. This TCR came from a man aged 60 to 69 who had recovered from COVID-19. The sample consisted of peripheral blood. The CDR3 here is CSVETGGDIQYF. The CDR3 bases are TGCAGCGTTGAAACCGGGGGGGACATTCAGTACTTC.